This TCR beta chain stems from a study of Tregs in tolerant kidney transplant recipients. Trimming took 4 bases from V and 7 from J, leaving 19 bases between them. Germline V gene data show CDR1 as MDHEN and CDR2 as SYDVKM. This CDR3 comprises 15 residues. The table came from immunoSEQ multiplex PCR; TCRdb's copy has only in-frame clones and leaves some out. The top ten clones hold over 0.45% of a sample with about 77,000 clones, more than 95% of them seen once. CD4+CD25+CD127- Tregs, CD4+CD25- non-Tregs, CD4 and CD8 cells were sorted. Material: CD4+ T cells from blood, obtained before the transplant. The chain uses TRBV28 and TRBJ1-2, with D perhaps TRBD1 (5 bases). This sequence originates from a human donor who received a combined kidney and bone marrow transplant. This CDR3 reads CASSSPDRGRPGYTF. Written as DNA, the CDR3 is TGTGCCAGCAGTTCGCCCGATCGGGGGAGGCCTGGCTACACCTTC.